Listed here is a single T cell receptor beta chain. Its specificity is not known. Trimming shortened V by 5 bases and J by 2 bases, and 7 bases separated the two germline ends. The CDR3 loop spans 12 amino acids. Germline-derived CDR1 and CDR2 are SGHTA and FQGNSA. TCRdb ran MiXCR on the reads and lists one entry per CDR3 protein. The table has hundreds of thousands of distinct CDR3 sequences, about 39% seen once. This specimen belongs to a study of T cell repertoires in cytomegalovirus infection. Overall study: Evidence of both CMV infection and a matching HLA type came from public TCR beta signatures.

The V and J genes are TRBV7-2 and TRBJ2-7; D unresolved. This specimen consisted of cultured PBMCs, obtained from culture after CMV antigen stimulation. The receptor was derived from a human donor in good health (CMV status not recorded). Some clones in this sample may be carry-over from other donors' samples. The CDR3 protein is CASSPPTYEQYF. CDR3 DNA: TGTGCCAGCAGCCCACCTACCTACGAGCAGTACTTC.